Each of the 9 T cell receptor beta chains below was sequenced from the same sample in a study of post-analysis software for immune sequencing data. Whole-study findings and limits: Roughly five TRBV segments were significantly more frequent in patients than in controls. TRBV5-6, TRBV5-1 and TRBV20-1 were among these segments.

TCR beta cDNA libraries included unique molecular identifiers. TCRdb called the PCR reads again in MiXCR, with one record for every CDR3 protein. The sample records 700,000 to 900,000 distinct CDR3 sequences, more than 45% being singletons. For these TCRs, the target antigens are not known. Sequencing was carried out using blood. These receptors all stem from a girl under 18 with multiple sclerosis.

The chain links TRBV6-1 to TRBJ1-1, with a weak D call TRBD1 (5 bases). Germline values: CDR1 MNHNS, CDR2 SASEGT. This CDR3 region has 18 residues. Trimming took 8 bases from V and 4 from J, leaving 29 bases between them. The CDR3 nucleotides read TGTGCCAGCGGCACACTCCGAGGGAGGGGCGGGCTGGGCACTGAAGCTTTCTTT. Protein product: CASGTLRGRGGLGTEAFF.

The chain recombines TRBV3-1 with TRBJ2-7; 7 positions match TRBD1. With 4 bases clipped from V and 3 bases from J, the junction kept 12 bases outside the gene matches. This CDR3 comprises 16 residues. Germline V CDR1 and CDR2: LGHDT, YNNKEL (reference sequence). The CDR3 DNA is TGTGCCAGCAGCCCAGACAGACAGGGAAGGTTCTACGAGCAGTACTTC. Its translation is CASSPDRQGRFYEQYF.

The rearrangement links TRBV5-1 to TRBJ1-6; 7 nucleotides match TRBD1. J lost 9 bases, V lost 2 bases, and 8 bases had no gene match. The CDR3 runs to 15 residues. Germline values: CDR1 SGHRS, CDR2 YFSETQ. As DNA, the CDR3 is TGCGCCAGCAGCTTTGGGACAGCGACACGTTCACCCCTCCACTTT. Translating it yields CASSFGTATRSPLHF.

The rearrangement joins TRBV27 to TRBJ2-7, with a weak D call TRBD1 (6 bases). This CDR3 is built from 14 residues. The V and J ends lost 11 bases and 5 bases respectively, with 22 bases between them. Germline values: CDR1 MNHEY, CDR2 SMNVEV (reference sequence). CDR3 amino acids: CAVTTGPKGDEQYF. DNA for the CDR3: TGTGCCGTGACGACCGGGCCCAAGGGGGACGAGCAGTACTTC.

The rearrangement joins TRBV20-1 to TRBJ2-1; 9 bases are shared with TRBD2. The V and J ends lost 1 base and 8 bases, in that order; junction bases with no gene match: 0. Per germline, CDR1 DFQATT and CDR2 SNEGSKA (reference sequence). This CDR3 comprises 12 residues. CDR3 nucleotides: TGCAGTGCTAGAGGACTAGCGGATGAGCAGTTCTTC. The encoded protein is CSARGLADEQFF.

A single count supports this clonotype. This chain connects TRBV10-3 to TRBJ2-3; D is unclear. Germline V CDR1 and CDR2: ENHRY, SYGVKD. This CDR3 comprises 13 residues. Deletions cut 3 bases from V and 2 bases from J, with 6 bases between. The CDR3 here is CAISDGYTDTQYF. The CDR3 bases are TGTGCCATCAGTGATGGTTACACAGATACGCAGTATTTT.

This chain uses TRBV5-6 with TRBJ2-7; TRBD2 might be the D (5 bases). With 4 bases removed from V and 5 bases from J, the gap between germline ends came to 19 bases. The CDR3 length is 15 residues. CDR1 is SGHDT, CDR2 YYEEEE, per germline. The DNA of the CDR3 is TGTGCCAGCAGCCTTAGACCGGCAGCGGTACACGAGCAGTACTTC. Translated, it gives CASSLRPAAVHEQYF.

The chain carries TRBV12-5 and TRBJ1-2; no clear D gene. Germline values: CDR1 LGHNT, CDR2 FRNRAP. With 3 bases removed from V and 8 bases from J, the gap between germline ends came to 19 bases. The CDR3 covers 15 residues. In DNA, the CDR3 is TGTGCTAGTGGTTTCGATATGACGAACGATCAGGGCTACACCTTC. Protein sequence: CASGFDMTNDQGYTF.

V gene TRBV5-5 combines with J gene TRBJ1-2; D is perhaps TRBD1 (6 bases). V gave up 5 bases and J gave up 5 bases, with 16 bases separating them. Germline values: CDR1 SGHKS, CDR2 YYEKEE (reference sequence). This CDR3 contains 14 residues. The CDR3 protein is CASRPEGGVYGYTF. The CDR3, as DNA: TGTGCCAGCAGACCTGAGGGGGGGGTTTATGGCTACACCTTC.